This T cell receptor (beta chain) was obtained from a study of naive and memory T cell subsets. This clonotype is categorized as medium-sized. For blood and skin samples, reverse transcription used TCR alpha and beta constant primers. Amplification of ligated cDNA took four PCR rounds with SP2 and nested alpha and beta constant primers. TCRdb itself ran the 5' RACE reads through MiXCR, one entry per CDR3 protein. The table has just over 25,000 distinct CDR3 sequences, approximately 22% seen once. The ends lost 4 bases at V and 4 bases at J; junction bases unmatched: 4. The germline V gene encodes CDR1 SGHVS and CDR2 FQNEAQ. The CDR3 spans 14 residues. Whole-blood samples were roughly 2.7 ml of peripheral blood from healthy adult volunteers.

The receptor comes from a female donor in good health. V usage is TRBV7-8 and J usage is TRBJ2-1, with 7 bases matching TRBD1. DNA for the CDR3: TGTGCCAGCAGCTCGAGGGACAGATACAATGAGCAGTTCTTC. This translates into CASSSRDRYNEQFF.